These T cell receptor beta chains were read from a single sample in a study of T cell repertoires in cytomegalovirus infection. TCRdb redid the calling of the reads with MiXCR, one entry per CDR3 protein. This sample has around 180,000 distinct CDR3 sequences, with about 30% found just once. The sequenced material came from PBMCs. These receptors were obtained from a human donor in good health (CMV status not recorded). Some clones in this sample may be carry-over from other donors' samples. Both conserved end residues are part of each CDR3. Fields, in order: V gene, CDR3 protein.

v_call: TRBV7-8
cdr3_aa: CASSFTDRGETQYF

v_call: TRBV6-2/TRBV6-3
cdr3_aa: CASIPGGAEGTGELFF

v_call: TRBV6-1
cdr3_aa: CASSRGTGGLGYTF

v_call: TRBV7-3
cdr3_aa: CASSFTGPPEEEFF

v_call: TRBV12-3/TRBV12-4
cdr3_aa: CASRYRDYSYEQYF

v_call: TRBV7-4
cdr3_aa: CAIFGGSSGNTIYF

v_call: TRBV12-3/TRBV12-4
cdr3_aa: CASSSDRVASGYTF

v_call: TRBV7-2
cdr3_aa: CASSSTGQDNEQFF

v_call: TRBV6-5
cdr3_aa: CASSPDRGDNQPQHF

v_call: TRBV20-1
cdr3_aa: CSAGGREATNSPLHF

v_call: TRBV7-2
cdr3_aa: CASSFTGPTNYGYTF

v_call: TRBV2
cdr3_aa: CASSGQGSKSPLHF

v_call: TRBV5-1
cdr3_aa: CASSPSQGRTDTQYF

v_call: TRBV5-1
cdr3_aa: CASSLGSRGSGSYTDTQYF

v_call: TRBV6-2/TRBV6-3
cdr3_aa: CASSYVGGGTGELIF

v_call: TRBV6-1
cdr3_aa: CASSEEGGGKAFF

v_call: TRBV6-6
cdr3_aa: CASSYYSGSNQPQHF

v_call: TRBV14
cdr3_aa: CASSQGISSEQYF